Described below is a single T cell receptor beta chain sequence and its context. Its antigen is unknown. The CDR3 runs to 10 residues. Trimming pared 4 bases from V and 7 bases from J, leaving 7 bases between. Germline V gene lookup returns CDR1 SQVTM and CDR2 ANQGSEA. Generated by immunoSEQ multiplex PCR, the TCRdb table keeps only in-frame clones and is missing some. This sample has about 110,000 clones, with 70% to 90% found just once. This sample was included in a study of T cell responses to AZD1222 COVID-19 vaccine. Whole-study results and caveats: Mostly white British, mostly female donors; authors suggested clonal diversity may be underestimated.

The chain is built from TRBV29-1 and TRBJ1-2; D unclear. The sequencing used peripheral blood, collected 28 days after the second AZD1222 dose. The sequence came from an adult who received the AZD1222 COVID-19 vaccine. CDR3 residues: CSVGLGGYTF. The CDR3, as DNA: TGCAGCGTTGGATTGGGTGGCTACACCTTC.